This T cell receptor beta chain emerged from a study of OX40 agonist ivuxolimab in advanced cancers. Trimming at V came to 4 bases and at J to 6 bases, leaving 4 bases not matched to a gene. The CDR3 runs to 14 residues. In germline, CDR1 is SGHRS, CDR2 YFSETQ. This clone was detected only a few times. TCRdb's table, derived via immunoSEQ multiplex PCR, lists solely in-frame clones and lacks some. The sample carries tens of thousands of clones, 65% to 90% recorded once. The V gene is TRBV5-1, the J gene TRBJ1-1; 12 bases are a match to TRBD1. This material consisted of CD4+ or CD8+ T cells sorted from blood, taken in a trial of the OX40 agonist ivuxolimab. This TCR derives from an adult with an advanced solid tumor such as melanoma, head and neck, liver or kidney cancer. For the CDR3, the DNA is TGCGCCAGCAGCCCGGGACAGGGGGCCGCTGAAGCTTTCTTT. Protein sequence: CASSPGQGAAEAFF.